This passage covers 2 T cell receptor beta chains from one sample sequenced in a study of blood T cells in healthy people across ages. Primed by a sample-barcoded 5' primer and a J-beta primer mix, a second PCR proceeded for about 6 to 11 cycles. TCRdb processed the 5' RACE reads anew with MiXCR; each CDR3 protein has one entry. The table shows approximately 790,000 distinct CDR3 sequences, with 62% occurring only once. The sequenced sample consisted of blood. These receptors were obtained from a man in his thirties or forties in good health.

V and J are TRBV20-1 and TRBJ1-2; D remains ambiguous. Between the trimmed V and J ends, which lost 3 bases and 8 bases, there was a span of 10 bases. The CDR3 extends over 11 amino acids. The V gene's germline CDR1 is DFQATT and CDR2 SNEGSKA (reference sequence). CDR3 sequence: CSARKGQGYTF. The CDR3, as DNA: TGCAGTGCTAGGAAAGGGCAGGGCTACACCTTC.

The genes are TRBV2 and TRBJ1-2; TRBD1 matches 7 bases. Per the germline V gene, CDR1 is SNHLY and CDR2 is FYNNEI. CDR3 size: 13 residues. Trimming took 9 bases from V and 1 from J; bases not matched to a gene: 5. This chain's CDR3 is CASAGDSNYGYTF. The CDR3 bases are TGTGCCAGTGCCGGGGACAGTAACTATGGCTACACCTTC.